The 30 T cell receptor beta chains in this list originate from one sample, sequenced in a study of T cells in Graves' hyperthyroidism and ophthalmopathy. TCR beta CDR3 region amplification was performed from RNA transcripts. During a first-round RT-PCR of the TCR CDR3, the HTBI primer set was used. TCRdb itself ran the multiplex PCR reads through MiXCR, one entry per CDR3 protein. The sample includes some 360,000 distinct CDR3 sequences, 15% to 20% of them seen just once. The sample consisted of blood. All receptors come from a woman aged 40 to 49 with Graves' ophthalmopathy.

This clonotype was counted only a few times. The CDR3 DNA is TGTGCCAGCAGTTATCGGACTAGCGGCACAGATACGCAGTATTTT. Translation gives CASSYRTSGTDTQYF. The gene calls are TRBV6-5 and TRBJ2-3, with 9 bases that match TRBD2. This CDR3 contains 15 residues. V was pared by 3 bases and J by 1 base, with 2 bases of the junction left unmatched. CDR1 is MNHEY, CDR2 SVGAGI, per germline.

The rearrangement links TRBV7-2 to TRBJ1-5; TRBD1 is a possible D gene (6 bases). Germline lookup yields CDR1 SGHTA and CDR2 FQGNSA. V shed 4 bases and J shed 5 bases, with 6 bases lying between them. This CDR3 comprises 12 residues. The CDR3 sequence: CASSWTDQPQHF. The CDR3 coding sequence is TGTGCCAGCAGCTGGACAGATCAGCCCCAGCATTTT.

At least ten counts were recorded for this clonotype. One end of the junction is discordant with germline, which a read error may explain. The chain joins TRBV29-1 to TRBJ2-7; D may be TRBD2 (6 bases). Per the germline V gene, CDR1 is SQVTM and CDR2 is ANQGSEA. CDR3 length: 12 amino acids. DNA of the CDR3: TGCAGCGTTGAAGTCGGGAGATACGGGCAGTACTTC. This sequence encodes CSVEVGRYGQYF.

This clonotype was observed at least ten times. J is TRBJ1-5 and V is TRBV19; D unresolved. From germline, CDR1 is LNHDA and CDR2 SQIVND (reference sequence). Trimming cost V 5 bases and J 5 bases, with 10 bases left between them. The CDR3 totals 13 residues. Here the CDR3 reads CASSWGTHQPQHF. DNA of the CDR3: TGTGCCAGTAGTTGGGGAACCCATCAGCCCCAGCATTTT.

This clonotype was counted at least ten times. CDR3 protein: CASSGTGTGEQPQHF. The CDR3 DNA is TGTGCCAGCAGCGGTACCGGGACAGGGGAGCAGCCCCAGCATTTT. The chain couples TRBV5-5 to TRBJ1-5, with 10 positions matching TRBD1. Germline lookup yields CDR1 SGHKS and CDR2 YYEKEE (reference sequence). J lost 7 bases, V lost 4 bases, and 8 bases had no gene match. The CDR3 spans 15 residues.

This clonotype was observed many times. CDR3 sequence reads: CASSEVSEAFF. CDR3 DNA sequence: TGTGCCAGCAGTGAGGTATCTGAAGCTTTCTTT. This chain uses TRBV25-1 with TRBJ1-1; no clear D gene. The V gene lost 3 bases and the J gene lost 6 bases, with 5 bases spanning the gap. The CDR3 contains 11 residues. Germline V lookup: CDR1 MGHDK, CDR2 SYGVNS.

This clonotype has at least ten counts. J is TRBJ1-5 and V is TRBV6-2 or TRBV6-3; D remains unclear. The CDR3 loop spans 13 amino acids. CDR1 is MNHEY, CDR2 SVGEGT, per germline. Deletions cut 8 bases from V and 5 bases from J, with 13 bases between. For the CDR3, the DNA is TGTGCCAGCTCGTGGGGTCGAGATCAGCCCCAGCATTTT. Translation: CASSWGRDQPQHF.

The rearrangement uses TRBV7-1 and TRBJ2-7; possible D gene TRBD1, 6 bases. TRBV7-1 counts as an open reading frame of uncertain function. This CDR3 is 14 amino acids long. V was pared by 3 bases and J by 1 base, with 10 bases between. The CDR3 DNA reads TGTGCCAGCAGCTCTTGGACAGTGTCCTACGAGCAGTACTTC. Translated, it gives CASSSWTVSYEQYF.

In this sample, this clonotype turned up many times. The chain links TRBV7-9 to TRBJ1-2; the match to TRBD1 covers 7 bases. The trim removed 5 bases at V and 7 bases at J, leaving 10 bases unmatched. CDR1 SEHNR and CDR2 FQNEAQ come from the germline V gene (reference sequence). The CDR3 covers 14 residues. CDR3 region: CASSPTGTASGYTF. Here the CDR3 DNA reads TGTGCCAGCAGCCCCACCGGGACAGCTTCTGGCTACACCTTC.

In its sample, this clonotype was seen many times. The chain has TRBV20-1 and TRBJ2-7, with 8 positions matching TRBD2. The CDR3 consists of 14 residues. With V trimmed by 7 bases and J by 0 bases, 8 bases remained unmatched. Germline V lookup: CDR1 DFQATT, CDR2 SNEGSKA (reference sequence). For the CDR3, the DNA is TGCAGTGGAGAACTAGCGGACAGCTCCTACGAGCAGTACTTC. Its translation is CSGELADSSYEQYF.

In its sample, this clonotype was seen many times. The chain uses TRBV12-3 or TRBV12-4 and TRBJ2-7, with TRBD1 matching over 9 bases. This CDR3 has 15 amino acids. V shed 7 bases, J shed 2 bases, and the junction held 9 bases outside the gene matches. CDR3 amino acids: CASTAGDRVPYEQYF. The CDR3 nucleotides are TGTGCCAGCACGGCGGGGGACAGGGTTCCCTACGAGCAGTACTTC.

This clonotype was seen many times. This chain joins TRBV20-1 and TRBJ2-5; the D gene could be TRBD1 or TRBD2 (6 bases each). The CDR3 consists of 15 residues. Trimming left V 6 bases short and J 5 bases short, with 22 bases between. Germline-derived CDR1 and CDR2 are DFQATT and SNEGSKA (reference sequence). This chain's CDR3 is CSARLGGTLTETQYF. The CDR3 DNA reads TGCAGTGCCAGGCTGGGGGGCACCCTTACGGAGACCCAGTACTTC.

This clonotype has at least ten counts. The CDR3 region is CASTLTGEATEAFF. Written as DNA, the CDR3 is TGTGCCAGCACCCTTACGGGGGAAGCCACTGAAGCTTTCTTT. This chain links TRBV2 with TRBJ1-1, with D possibly being TRBD1 (5 bases). Looked up from germline, CDR1 is SNHLY and CDR2 is FYNNEI. V lost 7 bases and J lost 4, with 16 bases in between. CDR3 length: 14 residues.

Ten or more counts support this clonotype. This chain joins TRBV28 and TRBJ1-5; no definite D call. The V gene's germline CDR1 is MDHEN and CDR2 SYDVKM. The CDR3 is made up of 13 amino acids. The germline V and J ends were trimmed by 2 bases and 6 bases, with 8 bases remaining between them. The CDR3 loop reads CASSLGGPQPQHF. DNA of the CDR3: TGTGCCAGCAGTTTAGGTGGGCCTCAGCCCCAGCATTTT.

This clonotype occurred many times. This chain connects TRBV5-1 to TRBJ2-7; D is unclear. Germline lookup yields CDR1 SGHRS and CDR2 YFSETQ. This CDR3 is 15 amino acids long. Trimming removed 0 bases at V and 3 bases at J, with 13 bases between. This chain's CDR3 is CASSLDVVMSYEQYF. The CDR3 DNA reads as TGCGCCAGCAGCTTGGACGTAGTTATGAGCTACGAGCAGTACTTC.

In its sample, this clonotype was seen many times. CDR3 loop: CASSFGWLSYEQYF. CDR3 in DNA: TGTGCCAGCAGTTTTGGCTGGCTCTCCTACGAGCAGTACTTC. The chain combines TRBV28 with TRBJ2-7; D not certain. The CDR3 consists of 14 residues. The V end was cut by 3 bases, the J end by 0 bases, with 9 bases between. Per the germline V gene, CDR1 is MDHEN and CDR2 is SYDVKM.

This clonotype was detected ten times or more. The chain is built from TRBV29-1 and TRBJ2-2, with D possibly matching TRBD2 (5 bases). The CDR3 extends over 13 amino acids. CDR1 and CDR2 (germline): SQVTM, ANQGSEA. The V and J ends lost 7 bases and 2 bases respectively, with 11 bases between them. The CDR3 sequence is CSGRRGNTGELFF. The CDR3, as DNA: TGCAGCGGCAGACGGGGTAACACCGGGGAGCTGTTTTTT.

The chain has TRBV6-5 and TRBJ1-2, with 10 bases aligning to TRBD1. This CDR3 is built from 15 residues. Germline assignment: CDR1 MNHEY and CDR2 SVGAGI. V was clipped by 2 bases and J by 3 bases; unmatched bases: 3. This chain's CDR3 is CASSYPGQGDYGYTF. In DNA form, the CDR3 reads TGTGCCAGCAGTTACCCCGGACAGGGGGACTATGGCTACACCTTC.

This clonotype was observed at least ten times. The V call is TRBV10-1, the J call TRBJ2-2; no firm D call. The CDR3 is made up of 13 amino acids. Germline lookup yields CDR1 WNHNN and CDR2 SYGVQD (reference sequence). The germline V and J ends were trimmed by 4 bases and 6 bases, with 9 bases remaining between them. Here the CDR3 reads CASSVKGSGELFF. CDR3 DNA sequence: TGCGCCAGCAGTGTGAAGGGCTCCGGGGAGCTGTTTTTT.

The CDR3 spells CATESSGTYYGYTF. The CDR3 bases are TGTGCCACCGAGTCCTCCGGGACTTACTATGGCTACACCTTC. The chain joins TRBV25-1 to TRBJ1-2, with a possible D match to TRBD1 (5 bases). CDR1 is MGHDK and CDR2 is SYGVNS in the germline V gene. The CDR3 length is 14 residues. V was clipped by 10 bases and J by 3 bases, with 18 bases between them.

This clonotype has a count of ten or more. The chain uses TRBV7-2 and TRBJ1-2, with D unclear. V lost 6 bases and J 4 bases, leaving 15 bases between the germline ends. Germline CDR1 is SGHTA and CDR2 is FQGNSA. This CDR3 has 14 residues. The CDR3 region has the DNA TGTGCCAGCAGTGCATGGTCCAGCGCCTATGGCTACACCTTC. Its protein is CASSAWSSAYGYTF.

The V gene is TRBV11-2, the J gene TRBJ2-7, with TRBD2 matching 10 bases. The CDR3 is 15 amino acids. J lost 2 bases, V lost 7 bases, and 8 bases had no gene match. Looked up from germline, CDR1 is SGHAT and CDR2 is FQNNGV. This CDR3 reads CASTLTSGSAYEQYF. The CDR3 nucleotides are TGTGCCAGCACCCTGACTAGCGGGTCCGCCTACGAGCAGTACTTC.

There are many counts of this clonotype. The chain has TRBV28 and TRBJ2-2, with D maybe TRBD1 (5 bases). V lost 7 bases, J lost 2 bases, and 11 bases lay in between. CDR1 is MDHEN, CDR2 SYDVKM, per germline. The CDR3 runs 14 residues. The CDR3 sequence: CASTQQVNTGELFF. The CDR3 DNA follows: TGTGCCAGCACGCAACAGGTTAACACCGGGGAGCTGTTTTTT.

Many counts were recorded for this clonotype. The rearrangement joins TRBV28 to TRBJ1-1; TRBD1 aligns across 9 bases. There are 14 residues in the CDR3. Germline loops: CDR1 MDHEN, CDR2 SYDVKM. The V segment lost 7 bases and the J segment 1 base; nucleotides outside the gene matches: 4. For the CDR3, the DNA is TGTGCCAGCACCGGGACAGGGTCGAACACTGAAGCTTTCTTT. It specifies CASTGTGSNTEAFF.

This clonotype was counted ten times or more. The rearrangement uses TRBV12-5 and TRBJ2-4; TRBD1 might be the D (6 bases). The CDR3 contains 17 residues. The V and J ends lost 2 bases and 0 bases respectively, with 14 bases between them. Looked up from germline, CDR1 is LGHNT and CDR2 is FRNRAP. CDR3 in DNA: TGTGCTAGTGGTTTGCTTCAGGGGAGCTTAGCCAAAAACATTCAGTACTTC. Amino acids: CASGLLQGSLAKNIQYF.

This clonotype was recorded at least ten times. The chain uses TRBV3-1 and TRBJ1-2; D possibly corresponds to TRBD1 (6 bases). Deletions cut 1 base from V and 6 bases from J, with 18 bases between. The CDR3 covers 16 residues. Germline V gene lookup returns CDR1 LGHDT and CDR2 YNNKEL (reference sequence). The CDR3 nucleotides are TGTGCCAGCAGCCAAGGCGACAGGCTGTTTTTAGATGGCTACACCTTC. Translated, it gives CASSQGDRLFLDGYTF.

This clonotype showed up many times. The CDR3 DNA reads TGTGCCAGCAGTGGTATAAGGGGGTGGGCAGATACGCAGTATTTT. Protein sequence: CASSGIRGWADTQYF. The chain employs TRBV12-3 or TRBV12-4 and TRBJ2-3; D may be TRBD1 (6 bases). The CDR3 loop spans 15 amino acids. With 5 bases removed from V and 4 bases from J, the gap between germline ends came to 16 bases.

This clonotype was recorded many times. V and J are TRBV6-1 and TRBJ1-2; D call uncertain. The length of the CDR3 is 11 residues. Trimming shortened V by 1 base and J by 5 bases, and 2 bases separated the two germline ends. Germline lookup yields CDR1 MNHNS and CDR2 SASEGT. The CDR3 protein is CASSEGYGYTF. The CDR3 region has the DNA TGTGCCAGCAGTGAAGGGTATGGCTACACCTTC.

The gene calls are TRBV27 and TRBJ2-6; 11 nucleotides match TRBD1. This CDR3 contains 17 residues. V lost 6 bases, J lost 0 bases, and 4 bases stayed unmatched. CDR1 is MNHEY, CDR2 SMNVEV, per germline (reference sequence). The CDR3 loop reads CASRIGTGGSGANVLTF. In DNA, the CDR3 is TGTGCCAGCAGAATTGGGACAGGGGGCTCTGGGGCCAACGTCCTGACTTTC.

With regard to this clonotype: An end of the junction does not agree with germline; a read error may underlie this. This chain joins TRBV5-1 and TRBJ2-2; 7 bases line up with TRBD2. The CDR3 has 16 residues. Germline CDR1 and CDR2: SGHRS and YFSETQ. The CDR3 protein is CASSVPGLRNTGELSF. CDR3 DNA: TGCGCCAGCAGCGTACCGGGACTAAGGAACACCGGGGAGCTGTCTTTT. Variable domain in full (rest from reference TRBV5-1 and TRBJ2-2): KAGVTQTPRYLIKTRGQQVTLSCSPISGHRSVSWYQQTPGQGLQFLFEYFSETQRNKGNFPGRFSGRQFSNSRSEMNVSTLELGDSALYLCASSVPGLRNTGELSFGEGSRLTVL.